This T cell receptor beta chain derives from a study of T-cell reconstitution after alpha-beta-depleted transplantation in children. Study-level findings and limits: The origin of alpha-beta T cells about two months after transplant was reportedly several hundred expanded graft clones.

A TCRbeta library incorporating unique molecular identifiers was prepared. MiXCR, run by TCRdb on the PCR reads, gives a single entry per CDR3 protein. Among 200,000 to 250,000 distinct CDR3 sequences, roughly 8.3% were seen once, and the ten largest hold 35% to 40%. Worth noting for this clonotype: Its specificity is unknown.

This CDR3 comprises 14 residues. Germline V gene lookup returns CDR1 SGHRS and CDR2 YFSETQ. V lost 2 bases and J 4 bases, leaving 7 bases between the germline ends. Sequenced material: PBMCs, mostly from graft donor cells, taken 360 days after TCRalphabeta/CD19-depleted stem cell transplant. The rearrangement uses TRBV5-1 and TRBJ1-6; no definite D call. The origin of this receptor is a male patient aged 2-15 years who had a stem cell transplant for acute myeloid leukemia, so the T cells may come from the graft donor. This chain's CDR3 is CASSLGGYNSPLHF. CDR3 DNA: TGCGCCAGCAGCTTAGGCGGTTATAATTCACCCCTCCACTTT. The variable domain in full, with the rest retrieved from reference TRBV5-1 and TRBJ1-6, is KAGVTQTPRYLIKTRGQQVTLSCSPISGHRSVSWYQQTPGQGLQFLFEYFSETQRNKGNFPGRFSGRQFSNSRSEMNVSTLELGDSALYLCASSLGGYNSPLHFGNGTRLTVT.